This paragraph covers one T cell receptor (beta chain) sequence. An equimolar mix of two oligonucleotides served as the beta constant-region primer for TRBC1 and TRBC2. TCRdb processed the UMI-ligation and nested PCR reads anew with MiXCR; each CDR3 protein has one entry. The table lists some 83,000 distinct CDR3 sequences, roughly 14% of them singletons. The sample comes from a study of naive and memory T cell subsets. The J segment lost 2 bases and the V segment lost 1 base, leaving 5 bases of the junction unmatched. This CDR3 is built from 16 residues. Germline V gene data show CDR1 as LGHNA and CDR2 as YSLEER.

The sample taken for sequencing was central memory CD4+ T cells from blood. The chain joins TRBV4-3 to TRBJ1-5; 7 bases fit TRBD1. This receptor was obtained from a human donor in good health. CDR3 residues: CASSQGRGYGNQPQHF. Written as DNA, the CDR3 is TGCGCCAGCAGCCAAGGCAGGGGGTATGGCAATCAGCCCCAGCATTTT.